The text below deals with one T cell receptor (beta chain). The antigen remains unidentified. The data originate from a study of cytomegalovirus exposure and HLA in healthy donors. General study findings and limits: There were several of the most significant clusters that appeared linked to common viral pathogens in a later analysis.

Vbeta (60) and Jbeta (13) primers were used in the PCR. The repertoire was sequenced with immunoSEQ multiplex PCR; TCRdb's copy has only in-frame clones and lacks some. The table records about 170,000 clones, approximately 85% of them present only once. V lost 1 base to trimming and J lost 0 bases, with 7 bases between them. CDR1 and CDR2 (germline): GTSNPN, SVGIG (reference sequence). The CDR3 sequence is 14 residues long. The sample comprised PBMCs. The J gene is TRBJ1-3, the V gene TRBV30, with D possibly matching TRBD1 (5 bases). The TCR originated in a girl aged 2 to 9 in good health and CMV-seropositive. The CDR3 reads CAWSGTPSGNTIYF. CDR3 in DNA: TGTGCCTGGAGTGGGACACCCTCTGGAAACACCATATATTTT.